The clone carrying this T cell receptor beta chain has only a few counts. The data stem from a study of shared clonotypes between healthy human individuals. CDR3 length equals 12 residues. CDR1 and CDR2 from the germline V gene are SEHNR and FQNEAQ (reference sequence). V lost 3 bases and J lost 13, with 16 bases in between. Every subset's genomic DNA went evenly onto several immunoSEQ plates. Approximately 210 ng DNA, approximately 31,000 T cell genomes, went into each sorted-subset replicate PCR. Assay: immunoSEQ multiplex PCR; the TCRdb copy retains only in-frame clones and omits some. The sample gives around 750,000 clones, approximately 79% of which show up once; roughly 1.7% is in the top ten.

The TCR originated in a woman in her thirties in good health. The material sequenced was memory CD4+ T cells sorted from blood. Noted subset: CD45RA-negative fraction. The chain has TRBV7-9 and TRBJ2-7, with D possibly being TRBD2 (7 bases). The CDR3 protein is CASSFTSEGVYF. The CDR3 bases are TGTGCCAGCAGCTTCACTAGCGAGGGGGTATACTTC.